The 8 T cell receptor beta chains below come from one sample, sequenced in a study of beta chain features in type 1 diabetes. As every portion of the isolated RNA was reverse transcribed, the sequencing read expressed TCRB transcripts. Produced via immunoSEQ multiplex PCR; TCRdb's table is partial and in-frame only. The repertoire holds hundreds of thousands of clones, 55% to 70% seen once, with 0.053% in the top ten. The sequenced material came from naive CD4+ T cells from blood. Source of these receptors: a man aged 25-45 years in good health.

The chain has TRBV25-1 and TRBJ1-2; D gene ambiguous. Germline lookup yields CDR1 MGHDK and CDR2 SYGVNS. V lost 3 bases to trimming and J lost 2 bases, with 4 bases between them. The CDR3 is 12 amino acids. The CDR3 protein is CASSERNYGYTF. CDR3 DNA sequence: TGTGCCAGCAGTGAGAGAAACTATGGCTACACCTTC.

J is TRBJ2-7 and V is TRBV5-5; 10 bases map to TRBD1. V was clipped by 4 bases and J by 3 bases; unmatched bases: 16. The germline CDR1 and CDR2 sequences are SGHKS and YYEKEE (reference sequence). CDR3 length: 18 residues. CDR3 sequence: CASSRDRGPSGTSYEQYF. The CDR3 DNA reads TGTGCCAGCAGCCGGGACAGGGGACCCAGCGGGACTAGCTACGAGCAGTACTTC.

This rearrangement joins TRBV30 to TRBJ2-5, with D uncertain. CDR1 and CDR2 (germline): GTSNPN, SVGIG (reference sequence). Trimming cost V 2 bases and J 4 bases, with 11 bases left between them. The CDR3 is 13 amino acids. Written as DNA, the CDR3 is TGTGCCTGGAGTCCGAAGAAAACAGAGACCCAGTACTTC. Protein product: CAWSPKKTETQYF.

This clone has a single count. The V call is TRBV5-1, the J call TRBJ2-7; D possibly matches TRBD1 or TRBD2 (5 bases each). CDR3 size: 13 residues. Deletions cut 2 bases from V and 5 bases from J, with 11 bases between. CDR1 and CDR2 (germline): SGHRS, YFSETQ. This chain's CDR3 is CASSLGDRHEQYF. The CDR3, as DNA: TGCGCCAGCAGCTTAGGGGACCGGCACGAGCAGTACTTC. The entire variable domain, with the rest obtained from reference TRBV5-1 and TRBJ2-7, is as follows: KAGVTQTPRYLIKTRGQQVTLSCSPISGHRSVSWYQQTPGQGLQFLFEYFSETQRNKGNFPGRFSGRQFSNSRSEMNVSTLELGDSALYLCASSLGDRHEQYFGPGTRLTVT.

The J gene is TRBJ2-2, the V gene TRBV25-1, with D tentatively TRBD2 (5 bases). Germline CDR1 reads MGHDK; CDR2 reads SYGVNS. The CDR3 length is 15 residues. Trimming stripped 8 bases from V and 0 bases from J, with 13 bases between. This CDR3 reads CASGSSRTNTGELFF. As DNA, the CDR3 is TGTGCCAGCGGATCTAGCCGCACGAACACCGGGGAGCTGTTTTTT.

This clone was observed a few times. In DNA, the CDR3 is TGTGCCAGCTCACCATCAGGGGATCCCTACAATGAGCAGTTCTTC. Encoded protein: CASSPSGDPYNEQFF. The chain has TRBV18 and TRBJ2-1, with TRBD1 as a possible D gene (6 bases). Germline CDR1 reads KGHSH; CDR2 reads LQKENI. V dropped 2 bases and J dropped 2 bases, with 10 bases sitting between them. This CDR3 has 15 residues. The whole variable domain, remainder taken from reference TRBV18 and TRBJ2-1, is NAGVMQNPRHLVRRRGQEARLRCSPMKGHSHVYWYRQLPEEGLKFMVYLQKENIIDESGMPKERFSAEFPKEGPSILRIQQVVRGDSAAYFCASSPSGDPYNEQFFGPGTRLTVL.

This chain uses TRBV18 with TRBJ2-5; D is unclear. Trimming pared 6 bases from V and 3 bases from J, leaving 11 bases between. The CDR3 runs 13 residues. Germline V gene data show CDR1 as KGHSH and CDR2 as LQKENI. The CDR3 nucleotides read TGTGCCAGCTCGGGCACACTCGAAGAGACCCAGTACTTC. Translated, it gives CASSGTLEETQYF.

The V call is TRBV7-9, the J call TRBJ2-3, with 10 bases lining up with TRBD2. V lost 5 bases and J lost 6; bases outside the gene matches: 20. Germline assignment: CDR1 SEHNR and CDR2 FQNEAQ (reference sequence). CDR3 length: 19 residues. CDR3 sequence (DNA): TGTGCCAGCAGCCTAACACGCGGGCTAGCGGGAGCCGTGATTGATACGCAGTATTTT. Translating it yields CASSLTRGLAGAVIDTQYF. The full variable domain, in which reference TRBV7-9 and TRBJ2-3 provide the parts outside the CDR3, is DTGVSQNPRHKITKRGQNVTFRCDPISEHNRLYWYRQTLGQGPEFLTYFQNEAQLEKSRLLSDRFSAERPKGSFSTLEIQRTEQGDSAMYLCASSLTRGLAGAVIDTQYFGPGTRLTVL.